A selection of T cell receptor beta chains follows, all from one sample in a study of blood T cell repertoires in COVID-19. Produced via immunoSEQ multiplex PCR; TCRdb's table is partial and in-frame only. The sample shows roughly 200,000 clones, approximately 90% of them seen only once. Input material: PBMCs or T cells enriched from blood (not recorded which). These receptors were taken from a woman aged 30 to 39 who had recovered from COVID-19. Each CDR3 is given with its conserved first and last residue. The order of the fields is clone size, D gene, V gene, J gene, CDR3 DNA, CDR3 protein. The D gene is left open where the match is weak. Where a row states a size, it is once, few, many or the class of an expanded clone; other rows omit it.

size: medium-sized; D: TRBD1; V: TRBV7-8; J: TRBJ1-2; DNA: TGTGCCAGCAGCTTAGACGGACAGGCGATGGGCTACACCTTC; CDR3: CASSLDGQAMGYTF
size: NA; D: NA; V: TRBV19; J: TRBJ1-5; DNA: TGTGCCAGTATGGGCAGGGTCAGCAATCAGCCCCAGCATTTT; CDR3: CASMGRVSNQPQHF
size: NA; D: TRBD1; V: TRBV3-1/TRBV3-2; J: TRBJ1-5; DNA: TGTGCCAGCAGCCAAGGCAAACAGGGGATAAAACATTTT; CDR3: CASSQGKQGIKHF
size: NA; D: NA; V: TRBV13; J: TRBJ1-2; DNA: TGTGCCAGCAGCTTCAGGGGCGATGGCTACACCTTC; CDR3: CASSFRGDGYTF
size: NA; D: NA; V: TRBV5-4; J: TRBJ1-1; DNA: TGTGCCAGCAGCTTGAAGCGAAAGAACACTGAAGCTTTCTTT; CDR3: CASSLKRKNTEAFF
size: NA; D: NA; V: TRBV3-1/TRBV3-2; J: TRBJ1-1; DNA: TGTGCCAGCTCGGAGGATGACACTGAAGCTTTCTTT; CDR3: CASSEDDTEAFF
size: NA; D: TRBD1; V: TRBV27; J: TRBJ1-2; DNA: TGTGCCAGCAGTTTATCGGGCGACAGGGGGCAGGAGGGCTATGGCTACACCTTC; CDR3: CASSLSGDRGQEGYGYTF
size: once; D: NA; V: TRBV14; J: TRBJ1-2; DNA: TGTGCCAGCAGCCTCCATCGGGGGGCGGATGGCTACACCTTC; CDR3: CASSLHRGADGYTF
size: few; D: NA; V: TRBV13; J: TRBJ1-3; DNA: TGTGCCAGCAGCTTACGGGGATTTGGAAACACCATATATTTT; CDR3: CASSLRGFGNTIYF
size: NA; D: NA; V: TRBV5-1; J: TRBJ2-3; DNA: TGCGCCAGCAGCCGAGGCCCCGCCGGAGATACGCAGTATTTT; CDR3: CASSRGPAGDTQYF
size: NA; D: TRBD1; V: TRBV5-6; J: TRBJ2-2; DNA: TGTGCCAGCAGCTTGGGGTCTCTGACAGGGATTTACACCGGGGAGCTGTTTTTT; CDR3: CASSLGSLTGIYTGELFF
size: few; D: TRBD1; V: TRBV3-1/TRBV3-2; J: TRBJ1-2; DNA: TGTGCCAGCAGCCAGGGGGACAGGGTCTACGGCTACACCTTC; CDR3: CASSQGDRVYGYTF
size: NA; D: NA; V: TRBV11-3; J: TRBJ1-2; DNA: TGTGCCAGCTCCCGCGGGGGGCTCGACTATGGCTACACCTTC; CDR3: CASSRGGLDYGYTF
size: NA; D: NA; V: TRBV9; J: TRBJ1-1; DNA: TGTGCCAGCAGCGTCGGAGGGGCTCCGAACACTGAAGCTTTCTTT; CDR3: CASSVGGAPNTEAFF
size: NA; D: NA; V: TRBV2; J: TRBJ1-4; DNA: TGTGCCAGCAGTGATCGGGTTGAAAAACTGTTTTTT; CDR3: CASSDRVEKLFF
size: many; D: NA; V: TRBV19; J: TRBJ1-5; DNA: TGTGCCAGTAGCTGGGGCAGGGGCGCTAGTAGCAATCAGCCCCAGCATTTT; CDR3: CASSWGRGASSNQPQHF
size: once; D: NA; V: TRBV9; J: TRBJ1-1; DNA: TGTGCCAGCAGCGCCCGACAGATAAACACTGAAGCTTTCTTT; CDR3: CASSARQINTEAFF
size: NA; D: TRBD1; V: TRBV27; J: TRBJ2-7; DNA: TGTGCCAGCAGTCTAACCGGGACAGGGGTCGGCGAGCAGTACTTC; CDR3: CASSLTGTGVGEQYF
size: NA; D: TRBD1; V: TRBV7-2; J: TRBJ1-5; DNA: TGTGCCAGCAGCTTTGGGACAGGGTTAAATCAGCCCCAGCATTTT; CDR3: CASSFGTGLNQPQHF
size: NA; D: TRBD2; V: TRBV29-1; J: TRBJ2-4; DNA: TGCAGCGTTGGGACTAGCAGTGCCAAAAACATTCAGTACTTC; CDR3: CSVGTSSAKNIQYF
size: NA; D: NA; V: TRBV2; J: TRBJ2-3; DNA: TGTGCCAGCAGGGGAAAGCTAGCGTTTGGCACAGATACGCAGTATTTT; CDR3: CASRGKLAFGTDTQYF
size: NA; D: TRBD1; V: TRBV11-3; J: TRBJ1-1; DNA: TGTGCCAGCAGCGTCCCAGGGGGCACTGAAGCTTTCTTT; CDR3: CASSVPGGTEAFF
size: NA; D: NA; V: TRBV28; J: TRBJ1-6; DNA: TGTGCCAGAAGACATCACTGGAATTCACCCCTCCACTTT; CDR3: CARRHHWNSPLHF
size: NA; D: TRBD1; V: TRBV18; J: TRBJ2-7; DNA: TGTGCCAGCTCACCTAGGGACAGGGATCACGAGCAGTACTTC; CDR3: CASSPRDRDHEQYF
size: NA; D: TRBD1; V: TRBV11-2; J: TRBJ2-5; DNA: TGTGCCAGCACCCGCAGGGGGCGCTTAGAGACCCAGTACTTC; CDR3: CASTRRGRLETQYF
size: NA; D: NA; V: TRBV11-1; J: TRBJ1-6; DNA: TGTGCCAGCAGCTTACTAGAAGCGGATTCACCCCTCCACTTT; CDR3: CASSLLEADSPLHF
size: NA; D: TRBD1; V: TRBV28; J: TRBJ2-7; DNA: TGTGCCAGCAGTCCCTTAACAGGGGGAGTGTCCTACGAGCAGTACTTC; CDR3: CASSPLTGGVSYEQYF
size: few; D: TRBD1; V: TRBV29-1; J: TRBJ1-2; DNA: TGCAGCGTTGAAGGAGGGACAGGGTTTAGTAGCTACACCTTC; CDR3: CSVEGGTGFSSYTF
size: NA; D: TRBD1; V: TRBV4-3; J: TRBJ1-2; DNA: TGCGCCAGCAGCCAACTGGAGACAGGGACTAACTATGGCTACACCTTC; CDR3: CASSQLETGTNYGYTF
size: NA; D: TRBD2; V: TRBV7-4; J: TRBJ2-7; DNA: TGTGCCAGCACCCGGGGGACCGGGGGGGACGAGCAGTACTTC; CDR3: CASTRGTGGDEQYF
size: NA; D: NA; V: TRBV5-5; J: TRBJ1-2; DNA: TGTGCCAGCAGCTTGTCGGGAGACTATGGCTACACCTTC; CDR3: CASSLSGDYGYTF
size: NA; D: NA; V: TRBV5-5; J: TRBJ1-5; DNA: TGTGCCAGCAGCACGGAAGGGGGATCCCATCAGCCCCAGCATTTT; CDR3: CASSTEGGSHQPQHF
size: NA; D: NA; V: TRBV4-1; J: TRBJ1-5; DNA: TGCGCCAGCAGCCAAGGGGAAGGGGTCGCTCAGCCCCAGCATTTT; CDR3: CASSQGEGVAQPQHF
size: NA; D: TRBD1; V: TRBV6-2/TRBV6-3; J: TRBJ1-2; DNA: TGTGCCAGCAGTTCCCTTCGCCAGGGGGTCTATGGCTACACCTTC; CDR3: CASSSLRQGVYGYTF
size: NA; D: TRBD1; V: TRBV18; J: TRBJ1-2; DNA: TGTGCCAGCTCAGAGACAGGGTTTGACTACACCTTC; CDR3: CASSETGFDYTF
size: once; D: NA; V: TRBV19; J: TRBJ1-2; DNA: TGTGCCAGTAGTGGACCGGGAAGTTACTATGGCTACACCTTC; CDR3: CASSGPGSYYGYTF
size: NA; D: NA; V: TRBV6-5; J: TRBJ2-2; DNA: TGTGCCAGCACCCCAAACACCGGGGAGCTGTTTTTT; CDR3: CASTPNTGELFF
size: NA; D: NA; V: TRBV7-2; J: TRBJ1-2; DNA: TGTGCCAGCAGCTTTGGTCGGGGCTATGGCTACACCTTC; CDR3: CASSFGRGYGYTF
size: once; D: TRBD1; V: TRBV3-1/TRBV3-2; J: TRBJ1-2; DNA: TGTGCCAGCAGCCAAATCGCTCAGGGGGCTAGCGGCTACACCTTC; CDR3: CASSQIAQGASGYTF
size: NA; D: TRBD1; V: TRBV6-5; J: TRBJ1-2; DNA: TGTGCCAGCCGAACAGGGGACTATGGCTACACCTTC; CDR3: CASRTGDYGYTF
size: many; D: NA; V: TRBV21-1; J: TRBJ2-2; DNA: TGTGCCAGCAGCAAACTAGCGGGGTCGAACACCGGGGAGCTGTTTTTT; CDR3: CASSKLAGSNTGELFF
size: NA; D: NA; V: TRBV29-1; J: TRBJ1-2; DNA: TGCAGCGTTGAACAGGGCCTTATCCTTGAGTATGGCTACACCTTC; CDR3: CSVEQGLILEYGYTF
size: NA; D: NA; V: TRBV4-2; J: TRBJ2-7; DNA: TGTGCCAGCAGCCAAGATATCGACTTTACCTACGAGCAGTACTTC; CDR3: CASSQDIDFTYEQYF